This T cell receptor beta chain appears in the sequencing data of a study of T cell responses to AZD1222 COVID-19 vaccine. Germline values: CDR1 SNHLY, CDR2 FYNNEI. The CDR3 sequence is 13 residues long. V lost 6 bases and J 4 bases, leaving 10 bases between the germline ends. Produced via immunoSEQ multiplex PCR; TCRdb's table is partial and in-frame only. The data show around 140,000 clones, roughly 90% seen once. This clonotype was obtained from an adult in good health. This sample comprised peripheral blood, obtained on day 0 of AZD1222 vaccination. This chain links TRBV2 with TRBJ1-5; a possible D gene is TRBD1 (5 bases). CDR3 region: CASRGEWNQPQHF. The CDR3 DNA reads TGTGCCAGCAGGGGGGAATGGAATCAGCCCCAGCATTTT.